The subject of this entry is one T cell receptor beta chain. What it binds is not known. This sample is part of a study of T cells after yellow fever vaccination. By 5'RACE template switching, TCR cDNA was produced, with a universal primer site and UMIs added in the process. TCRdb recomputed calls from the 5' RACE reads with MiXCR, one row per CDR3 protein. Found here are about 230,000 distinct CDR3 sequences, over 6.5% of them singletons; the top ten hold roughly 1%. Trimming cost V 3 bases and J 5 bases, with 13 bases left between them. Germline V lookup: CDR1 DFQATT, CDR2 SNEGSKA (reference sequence). CDR3 size: 14 residues. Study results and caveats: There was a possibility that FACS-sorted repertoires contained abundant clonotypes contaminating from the bulk population.

The clonotype originates from a man in his thirties or forties who received the YFV17D yellow fever vaccine. The sample was CD4+ T cells sorted from PBMCs, taken on the day of the yellow fever booster vaccination. The chain has TRBV20-1 and TRBJ2-2, with D perhaps TRBD1 (6 bases). The CDR3 protein is CSASGGGITGELFF. CDR3 DNA sequence: TGCAGTGCTAGTGGGGGCGGAATTACCGGGGAGCTGTTTTTT.